This T cell receptor beta chain comes out of a study of T cell responses to AZD1222 COVID-19 vaccine. Study-wide findings and caveats: Researchers report vaccine-associated CD4 TCRs spanning spike, with dominance at 160-218 and 743-854. An increase in Spike-specific TCR breadth and depth was observed after two AZD1222 doses. Clonal diversity was possibly underestimated, and the donors were mostly white British, with more females.

The CDR3 spans 15 residues. Trimming removed 0 bases at V and 5 bases at J, with 11 bases between. Germline values: CDR1 KGHSH, CDR2 LQKENI. Assay: immunoSEQ multiplex PCR; the TCRdb copy retains only in-frame clones and omits some. This sample carries some 100,000 clones, approximately 91% of them seen once, and the ten largest clones take about 24%. Concerning this clone itself: The target antigen is unknown.

This clonotype originated in an adult in good health. The J gene is TRBJ1-5, the V gene TRBV18; possibly TRBD1 for D (5 bases). This specimen consisted of peripheral blood, obtained on day 0 of AZD1222 vaccination. CDR3 coding DNA: TGTGCCAGCTCACCACCGGGAAGGGGCTATCAGCCCCAGCATTTT. Its protein is CASSPPGRGYQPQHF. The full variable domain, rest sourced from reference TRBV18 and TRBJ1-5, is NAGVMQNPRHLVRRRGQEARLRCSPMKGHSHVYWYRQLPEEGLKFMVYLQKENIIDESGMPKERFSAEFPKEGPSILRIQQVVRGDSAAYFCASSPPGRGYQPQHFGDGTRLSIL.